The present entry profiles one TCR beta chain with its context. The specificity of this receptor is unknown. The record has no base qualities; no much larger clone is one base away. These data come from a study of CD8 T cells in Susac syndrome (dated by TCRdb to about 2019). Background on the whole study: The study used repertoire sequencing to test whether antigen drove CD8+ T cell activation and differentiation in Susac syndrome.

The paper's findings and limits, for the study overall: The number of individuals in the TCR sequencing and HLA analysis was acknowledged as relatively small.

RNA was extracted with the RNeasy kit and roughly 0.5 to 1 ug was reverse transcribed using random hexamers. TCR beta CDR3 regions were amplified with the immunoSEQ multiplex PCR assay covering 54 Vbeta and 13 Jbeta segments. Bias from PCR amplification was corrected by using a synthetic template baseline for primer optimization and for computational correction. On the study's bioinformatics: Reads were annotated to V, D and J genes per IMGT and analyzed with immunoSEQ Analyzer, keeping only productive sequences. Clonality was calculated as one minus the Shannon entropy normalized by log2 of the number of productive unique sequences. For each patient and control, public and private clones were evaluated within the 100 most prevalent clones. Clones were defined as Susac-specific if absent from the healthy and MS cohorts, from 1052 published viral clones and from other ImmuneACCESS disease sequences. TCRdb passed the public sequencing reads through fastp at Q25 and MiXCR, retaining productive beta sequences. Each record represents a unique CDR3 protein, reported with the most common genes and DNA among its rows. These V and J calls originate from TCRdb's pipeline instead of the authors' own analysis. This sample gives hundreds of thousands of distinct CDR3 sequences in total; 93% of them show up just once. The top ten hold about 0.071% of the sample.

The CDR3 measures 13 amino acids from cysteine to phenylalanine. Just the 39-base CDR3 DNA is kept, in frame starting at base 1. Trimming removed 7 bases from V and 1 base from J, leaving 13 bases between the germline ends. Looking up the germline V gene yields CDR1 SQVTM and CDR2 ANQGSEA. Peripheral blood CD8+ and CD4+ T cells from healthy donors, Susac syndrome patients and multiple sclerosis patients were profiled by high-throughput TCR beta sequencing. Treatment-naive patients with stable or active relapsing-remitting disease fulfilling revised McDonald criteria were used as multiple sclerosis controls. CD8+ TEMRA cells were enriched by FACS, while bulk CD8+ and CD4+ T cells were purified by magnetic negative isolation. Blood was drawn into EDTA tubes, processed within 24 hours, and PBMCs were isolated by density gradient centrifugation. PBMCs intended for TCR sequencing were frozen in liquid nitrogen and were later thawed in a 37 degrees C water bath. Purity of sorted or isolated CD4+, CD8+ and CD8+ TEMRA cells was at least 90%.

The receptor comes from a human donor with multiple sclerosis. In this chain, TRBV29-1 is recombined with TRBJ1-1, with TRBD1 as a weak D call on 6 bases. Input material: CD4+ T cells from PBMCs. Read as DNA, the sequence is TGCAGCGCCCCGACAGGAGCGAACACTGAAGCTTTCTTT. This sequence encodes CSAPTGANTEAFF.